The 5 T cell receptor beta chains below come from one sample, sequenced in a study of siplizumab effects on memory and regulatory T cells. Assay used: immunoSEQ multiplex PCR; TCRdb lists only in-frame clones, some missing. The sample has over 100,000 clones; over 85% are singletons. The sample taken for sequencing was non-Treg CD4+ T cells sorted from blood. These receptors were obtained from a human donor in good health.

CDR3 region: CASGLGLMNTEAFF. The CDR3 coding sequence is TGTGCTAGTGGTTTAGGGTTGATGAACACTGAAGCTTTCTTT. This chain links TRBV12-5 with TRBJ1-1; no clear D gene. V was trimmed by 3 bases and J by 0 bases, leaving 8 bases between them. CDR1 is LGHNT, CDR2 FRNRAP, per germline. This CDR3 is built from 14 residues.

The J gene is TRBJ2-2, the V gene TRBV10-3, with D perhaps matching TRBD2 (6 bases). V gave up 11 bases and J gave up 1 base, with 11 bases separating them. CDR3 length: 13 amino acids. Looked up from germline, CDR1 is ENHRY and CDR2 is SYGVKD. This CDR3 is CALRRGNTGELFF. The DNA for the CDR3 is TGTGCCCTACGGAGGGGGAACACCGGGGAGCTGTTTTTT.

The V call is TRBV18, the J call TRBJ2-6; 8 nucleotides align to TRBD1. The length of the CDR3 is 17 residues. From germline, CDR1 is KGHSH and CDR2 LQKENI. The V gene end was trimmed by 9 bases and the J gene end by 2 bases; junction bases not matched to a gene: 12. CDR3 in amino acids: CASPRQGSLTGANVLTF. As DNA, the CDR3 is TGTGCCAGTCCCAGACAGGGGAGCTTAACTGGGGCCAACGTCCTGACTTTC.

The rearrangement links TRBV7-2 to TRBJ2-1; tentative D call: TRBD1 (7 bases). V gave up 4 bases and J gave up 1 base, with 8 bases separating them. The CDR3 spans 14 residues. CDR1 and CDR2 from the germline V gene are SGHTA and FQGNSA. This chain's CDR3 is CASSSGGSYNEQFF. The CDR3 coding sequence is TGTGCCAGCAGCTCAGGGGGGTCCTACAATGAGCAGTTCTTC.

Written as DNA, the CDR3 is TGTGCCAGCAGTTCCTTCCGGGGGGCGCGCTGGTCCGAGCAGTACTTC. It specifies CASSSFRGARWSEQYF. V is TRBV7-9 and J is TRBJ2-7; D might be TRBD2 (7 bases). V lost 6 bases to trimming and J lost 6 bases, with 24 bases between them. CDR1 SEHNR and CDR2 FQNEAQ come from the germline V gene (reference sequence). The CDR3 extends over 16 amino acids.